This TCR beta chain was captured in a study of regulatory T cells in long-lasting Graves disease. As for time point: persistent/refractory GD, antithyroid drugs over 5 years with positive TRAb. After RNA was extracted from PBMCs, the TCR library was made from it. Diagnosing Graves' disease relied on the American Thyroid Association guidelines. Patients came through an endocrinology department, and that department was in Xi'an, China. This clonotype was detected ten times or more. What it recognizes is unknown. Arm-PCR of CDR3 regions and iRepertoire HTBI primers were used to build TCR beta libraries. TCRdb reanalysed the multiplex PCR reads using MiXCR and keeps one entry per CDR3 protein. This table has roughly 400,000 distinct CDR3 sequences, more than 20% appearing once. This CDR3 comprises 14 residues. Germline V CDR1 and CDR2: MDHEN, SYDVKM. V lost 6 bases and J lost 3, with 12 bases in between.

Overall study results and limits: Persistent disease was characterized by preferential usage of TRBV28, TRBJ1-2 and TRBJ2-5. Persistent patients shared 2,741 public clonotypes among themselves. Newly diagnosed patients shared fewer, at around 970.

The rearrangement links TRBV28 to TRBJ1-5, with D unresolved. The sample consisted of peripheral blood mononuclear cells (PBMCs), taken when the disease was refractory, from a patient treated with antithyroid drugs. The TCR was taken from a female donor with Graves disease. CDR3 in amino acids: CASRLRAYNQPQHF. The CDR3 nucleotides are TGTGCCAGCAGACTCCGGGCCTACAATCAGCCCCAGCATTTT.